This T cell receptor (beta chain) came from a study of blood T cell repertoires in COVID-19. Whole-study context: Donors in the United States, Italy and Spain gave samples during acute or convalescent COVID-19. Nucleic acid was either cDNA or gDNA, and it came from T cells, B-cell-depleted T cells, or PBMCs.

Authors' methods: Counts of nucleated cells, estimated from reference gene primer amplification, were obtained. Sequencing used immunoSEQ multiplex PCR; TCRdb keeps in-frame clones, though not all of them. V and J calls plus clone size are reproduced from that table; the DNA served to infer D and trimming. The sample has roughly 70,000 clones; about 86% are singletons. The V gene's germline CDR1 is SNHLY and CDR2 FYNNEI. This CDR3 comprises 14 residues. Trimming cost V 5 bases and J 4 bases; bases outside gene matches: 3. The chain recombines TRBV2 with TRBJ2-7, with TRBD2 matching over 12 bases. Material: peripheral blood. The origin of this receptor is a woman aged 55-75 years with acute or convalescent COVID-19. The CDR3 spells CASSTSGGHYEQYF. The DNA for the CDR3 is TGTGCCAGCAGTACTAGCGGGGGGCATTACGAGCAGTACTTC.